The rows below give T cell receptor beta chains drawn from one sample of a study of type 1 regulatory T cells. MiXCR, run by TCRdb on the reads, gives a single entry per CDR3 protein. The repertoire consists of about 100,000 distinct CDR3 sequences, with around 30% occurring once and the leading ten covering less than 2.5%. Sequenced: CD4+ T cells, either the whole sample or a sorted fraction (not recorded which). All receptors come from a human donor in good health. Both conserved end residues are part of each CDR3. The order of the fields is V gene, J gene, D gene, clone size, CDR3 protein, CDR3 DNA. The D gene is left open where the match is weak. Rows may omit the clone size; those that give it use once, few, many or a size class.

V gene: TRBV11-1; J gene: TRBJ2-6; D gene: -; clone size: -; CDR3 protein: CASSTGRVSGANVLTF; CDR3 DNA: TGTGCCAGCAGCACCGGGCGGGTCTCTGGGGCCAACGTCCTGACTTTC
V gene: TRBV6-2/TRBV6-3; J gene: TRBJ2-2; D gene: TRBD2; clone size: -; CDR3 protein: CASSPLIRPSGGTGELFF; CDR3 DNA: TGTGCCAGCAGTCCACTCATCAGGCCTAGCGGGGGGACCGGGGAGCTGTTTTTT
V gene: TRBV7-2; J gene: TRBJ1-1; D gene: -; clone size: many; CDR3 protein: CASSSTVNTEAFF; CDR3 DNA: TGTGCCAGCAGCTCGACGGTGAACACTGAAGCTTTCTTT
V gene: TRBV7-6; J gene: TRBJ2-1; D gene: -; clone size: few; CDR3 protein: CASSLGQRGSRYNEQFF; CDR3 DNA: TGTGCCAGCAGCTTGGGCCAGAGGGGGTCGAGGTACAATGAGCAGTTCTTC
V gene: TRBV7-6; J gene: TRBJ2-3; D gene: -; clone size: few; CDR3 protein: CASSYGAGDDTDTQYF; CDR3 DNA: TGTGCCAGCAGCTACGGGGCAGGGGACGACACAGATACGCAGTATTTT
V gene: TRBV3-1; J gene: TRBJ2-7; D gene: TRBD2; clone size: -; CDR3 protein: CASSQVLAGRYEQYF; CDR3 DNA: TGTGCCAGCAGCCAAGTTCTAGCGGGACGTTACGAGCAGTACTTC
V gene: TRBV7-6; J gene: TRBJ2-7; D gene: -; clone size: -; CDR3 protein: CASSSRGSGVQYF; CDR3 DNA: TGTGCCAGCAGCTCCAGGGGTTCAGGAGTGCAGTACTTC
V gene: TRBV20-1; J gene: TRBJ2-5; D gene: TRBD2; clone size: -; CDR3 protein: CSARDPTSVQETQYF; CDR3 DNA: TGCAGTGCTAGAGATCCTACTAGCGTTCAAGAGACCCAGTACTTC
V gene: TRBV29-1; J gene: TRBJ2-7; D gene: -; clone size: -; CDR3 protein: CSVEEGVSDEQYF; CDR3 DNA: TGCAGCGTTGAGGAGGGGGTCTCGGACGAGCAGTACTTC
V gene: TRBV6-2/TRBV6-3; J gene: TRBJ1-1; D gene: -; clone size: -; CDR3 protein: CASSYSKREAFF; CDR3 DNA: TGTGCCAGCAGTTACTCGAAGCGTGAAGCTTTCTTT
V gene: TRBV7-2; J gene: TRBJ1-2; D gene: -; clone size: few; CDR3 protein: CASSLRDNYGYTF; CDR3 DNA: TGTGCCAGCAGCTTAAGGGATAACTATGGCTACACCTTC
V gene: TRBV6-6; J gene: TRBJ2-7; D gene: -; clone size: -; CDR3 protein: CASSPGNIGFF; CDR3 DNA: TGTGCCAGCAGTCCTGGAAACATAGGGTTCTTC
V gene: TRBV7-9; J gene: TRBJ2-5; D gene: -; clone size: -; CDR3 protein: CASSLIPGARETQYF; CDR3 DNA: TGTGCCAGCAGCTTGATACCGGGGGCGCGGGAGACCCAGTACTTC
V gene: TRBV5-6; J gene: TRBJ1-2; D gene: -; clone size: -; CDR3 protein: CASSEAGVGSYGYTF; CDR3 DNA: TGTGCCAGCAGCGAAGCAGGGGTGGGGAGCTATGGCTACACCTTC
V gene: TRBV18; J gene: TRBJ2-5; D gene: -; clone size: few; CDR3 protein: CASSPQRVQETQYF; CDR3 DNA: TGTGCCAGCTCACCACAGCGGGTACAAGAGACCCAGTACTTC
V gene: TRBV9; J gene: TRBJ2-1; D gene: -; clone size: -; CDR3 protein: CASSVGGKANEQFF; CDR3 DNA: TGTGCCAGCAGCGTTGGCGGGAAGGCCAATGAGCAGTTCTTC
V gene: TRBV6-5; J gene: TRBJ1-1; D gene: TRBD1; clone size: -; CDR3 protein: CASSHQDRMNTEAFF; CDR3 DNA: TGTGCCAGCAGTCATCAGGACAGGATGAACACTGAAGCTTTCTTT
V gene: TRBV7-2; J gene: TRBJ2-7; D gene: TRBD2; clone size: -; CDR3 protein: CASRLAGGPIKLSYEQYF; CDR3 DNA: TGTGCCAGCAGACTAGCGGGAGGGCCCATAAAACTCTCCTACGAGCAGTACTTC
V gene: TRBV6-6; J gene: TRBJ2-7; D gene: -; clone size: -; CDR3 protein: CASSYNVYEQYF; CDR3 DNA: TGTGCCAGCAGTTACAACGTCTACGAGCAGTACTTC
V gene: TRBV12-3/TRBV12-4; J gene: TRBJ1-2; D gene: TRBD1; clone size: -; CDR3 protein: CASSARDRDYGYTF; CDR3 DNA: TGTGCCAGCAGTGCCCGGGACAGGGACTATGGCTACACCTTC
V gene: TRBV3-1; J gene: TRBJ2-6; D gene: -; clone size: few; CDR3 protein: CASSHSAGANVLTF; CDR3 DNA: TGTGCCAGCAGCCATTCCGCTGGGGCCAACGTCCTGACTTTC
V gene: TRBV2; J gene: TRBJ2-1; D gene: TRBD1; clone size: few; CDR3 protein: CANTRRGGDEQFF; CDR3 DNA: TGTGCCAACACTAGACGAGGGGGCGATGAGCAGTTCTTC
V gene: TRBV6-2/TRBV6-3; J gene: TRBJ2-3; D gene: -; clone size: -; CDR3 protein: CASSYQSTDTQYF; CDR3 DNA: TGTGCCAGCAGTTACCAGTCGACAGATACGCAGTATTTT
V gene: TRBV3-1; J gene: TRBJ2-3; D gene: -; clone size: once; CDR3 protein: CASSNAGDTQYF; CDR3 DNA: TGTGCCAGCAGCAACGCAGGGGATACGCAGTATTTT
V gene: TRBV30; J gene: TRBJ2-7; D gene: -; clone size: few; CDR3 protein: CAWSVKTTYEQYF; CDR3 DNA: TGTGCCTGGAGTGTAAAGACAACCTACGAGCAGTACTTC
V gene: TRBV7-2; J gene: TRBJ1-2; D gene: -; clone size: -; CDR3 protein: CASSSHTDYTF; CDR3 DNA: TGTGCCAGCAGCTCCCACACGGACTACACCTTC
V gene: TRBV18; J gene: TRBJ2-5; D gene: TRBD1; clone size: -; CDR3 protein: CASPPPSGGRETQYF; CDR3 DNA: TGTGCCAGCCCACCACCATCAGGGGGCCGCGAGACCCAGTACTTC
V gene: TRBV7-9; J gene: TRBJ2-7; D gene: -; clone size: -; CDR3 protein: CASSDPYEQYF; CDR3 DNA: TGTGCCAGCAGCGACCCCTACGAGCAGTACTTC
V gene: TRBV9; J gene: TRBJ2-7; D gene: TRBD2; clone size: -; CDR3 protein: CASSVGASGRTYEQYF; CDR3 DNA: TGTGCCAGCAGCGTAGGCGCTAGCGGGAGGACCTACGAGCAGTACTTC
V gene: TRBV19; J gene: TRBJ2-1; D gene: TRBD2; clone size: -; CDR3 protein: CASSILALAGDYNEQFF; CDR3 DNA: TGTGCCAGTAGTATCCTAGCACTAGCGGGAGATTACAATGAGCAGTTCTTC
V gene: TRBV19; J gene: TRBJ2-7; D gene: TRBD1; clone size: -; CDR3 protein: CASSPPLGQGMYEQYF; CDR3 DNA: TGTGCCAGTAGTCCTCCTCTAGGACAGGGGATGTACGAGCAGTACTTC
V gene: TRBV28; J gene: TRBJ2-5; D gene: -; clone size: -; CDR3 protein: CASALGQIRLETQYF; CDR3 DNA: TGTGCCAGCGCCTTGGGGCAGATTCGGTTAGAGACCCAGTACTTC
V gene: TRBV10-3; J gene: TRBJ1-2; D gene: TRBD1; clone size: -; CDR3 protein: CASRDREALGAGYTF; CDR3 DNA: TGTGCCAGCAGGGACAGGGAAGCTCTCGGGGCTGGCTACACCTTC
V gene: TRBV24-1; J gene: TRBJ2-4; D gene: -; clone size: -; CDR3 protein: CATSALPGGREPKGDIQYF; CDR3 DNA: TGTGCCACCAGTGCACTCCCCGGAGGGCGGGAACCAAAAGGAGACATTCAGTACTTC
V gene: TRBV11-2; J gene: TRBJ2-1; D gene: -; clone size: -; CDR3 protein: CASSLVISSGTAQNEQFF; CDR3 DNA: TGTGCCAGCAGCTTAGTGATTTCGTCCGGGACTGCTCAAAATGAGCAGTTCTTC
V gene: TRBV3-1; J gene: TRBJ2-1; D gene: -; clone size: -; CDR3 protein: CASSQKDGEQFF; CDR3 DNA: TGTGCCAGCAGCCAGAAGGACGGTGAGCAGTTCTTC
V gene: TRBV6-5; J gene: TRBJ2-5; D gene: TRBD2; clone size: few; CDR3 protein: CASNQAGGPETQYF; CDR3 DNA: TGTGCCAGCAACCAAGCGGGAGGGCCGGAGACCCAGTACTTC
V gene: TRBV20-1; J gene: TRBJ2-1; D gene: TRBD2; clone size: -; CDR3 protein: CSATPQRLAGVGEQFF; CDR3 DNA: TGCAGTGCAACCCCGCAGAGACTAGCGGGAGTCGGTGAGCAGTTCTTC